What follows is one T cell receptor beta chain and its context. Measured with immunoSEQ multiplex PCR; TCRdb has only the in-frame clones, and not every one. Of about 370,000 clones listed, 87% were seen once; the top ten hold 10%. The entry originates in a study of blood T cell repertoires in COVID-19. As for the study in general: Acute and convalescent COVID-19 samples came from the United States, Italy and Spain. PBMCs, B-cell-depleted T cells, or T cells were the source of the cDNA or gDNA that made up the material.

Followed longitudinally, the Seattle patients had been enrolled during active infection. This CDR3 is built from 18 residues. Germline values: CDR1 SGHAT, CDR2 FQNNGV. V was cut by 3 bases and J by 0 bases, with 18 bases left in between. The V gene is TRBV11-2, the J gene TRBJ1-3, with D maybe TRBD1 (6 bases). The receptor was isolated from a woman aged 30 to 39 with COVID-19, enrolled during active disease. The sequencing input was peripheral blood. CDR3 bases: TGTGCCAGCAGCTTGAGGGGACAAATTGTGGGCTCTGGAAACACCATATATTTT. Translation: CASSLRGQIVGSGNTIYF. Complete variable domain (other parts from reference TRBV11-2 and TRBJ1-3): EAGVAQSPRYKIIEKRQSVAFWCNPISGHATLYWYQQILGQGPKLLIQFQNNGVVDDSQLPKDRFSAERLKGVDSTLKIQPAKLEDSAVYLCASSLRGQIVGSGNTIYFGEGSWLTVV.